Sequencing of this TCR beta chain was carried out in a study of a mutant IDH1 vaccine in newly diagnosed glioma. This clone has just one count. Antigen: not known. Some clones are missing from TCRdb's copy, which holds only in-frame ones; the method was immunoSEQ multiplex PCR. Among approximately 80,000 clones listed, about 81% were seen once. Time point of the sample: week 47, end of study. The content of each vaccine dose was 300 ug of mutant IDH1 20-mer peptide, and topical imiquimod accompanied it. CDR3 length: 14 amino acids. The V gene lost 3 bases and the J gene lost 5 bases, with 13 bases spanning the gap. The V gene's germline CDR1 is LNHDA and CDR2 SQIVND (reference sequence).

The receptor's source is a man between 40 and 49 years old with glioma. Sequenced here: PBMCs, sampled from a glioma patient whose treatment included an IDH1 peptide vaccine. This chain links TRBV19 with TRBJ1-1, with a weak D call TRBD1 (6 bases). The CDR3 spells CASSMFTGRTEAFF. The CDR3 nucleotides read TGTGCCAGTAGTATGTTTACAGGGCGGACTGAAGCTTTCTTT. The variable domain in full, completed from reference TRBV19 and TRBJ1-1, reads DGGITQSPKYLFRKEGQNVTLSCEQNLNHDAMYWYRQDPGQGLRLIYYSQIVNDFQKGDIAEGYSVSREKKESFPLTVTSAQKNPTAFYLCASSMFTGRTEAFFGQGTRLTVV.